This T cell receptor beta chain originates from a study of identifying expanded T cells in peripheral blood. Study findings and constraints: Differentially abundant clones: about 1.2 between replicates, approximately 15 at around 14 days, more than 18 at four.

There are a few counts of this clone. As yet, its antigen is unknown. Germline V lookup: CDR1 MNHEY, CDR2 SVGAGI. The V segment lost 0 bases and the J segment 6 bases; nucleotides outside the gene matches: 2. CDR3 length: 15 amino acids. Here immunoSEQ multiplex PCR was the method, and the copy in TCRdb shows in-frame clones only, minus some. The table lists about 110,000 clones, roughly 89% of them singletons. The sample consisted of blood. V and J are TRBV6-5 and TRBJ1-6, with 7 bases matching TRBD1. The sequence was obtained from a person aged 18-70 years in good health. In DNA form, the CDR3 reads TGTGCCAGCAGTTACTCGACAGGGAGTAATTCACCCCTCCACTTT. This encodes CASSYSTGSNSPLHF.